The 6 T cell receptor beta chains presented below share a single source sample, sequenced in a study of T cells in Graves' hyperthyroidism and ophthalmopathy. The TCR beta CDR3 regions underwent amplification using RNA transcripts as the source. RT-PCR in the first round (using the HTBI primer set) targeted the TCR CDR3. TCRdb called the multiplex PCR reads again in MiXCR, with one record for every CDR3 protein. The sample has 500,000 to 800,000 distinct CDR3 sequences, 14% seen once. Input material: blood. These receptors were obtained from a woman aged 50 to 60 with Graves' ophthalmopathy.

This clonotype was picked up many times. V gene TRBV27 combines with J gene TRBJ2-1; 7 nucleotides match TRBD1. Germline loops: CDR1 MNHEY, CDR2 SMNVEV (reference sequence). This CDR3 region has 13 residues. The ends lost 7 bases at V and 7 bases at J; junction bases unmatched: 7. CDR3 nucleotides: TGTGCCAGCATACGCCAGGGGGATAATGAGCAGTTCTTC. This encodes CASIRQGDNEQFF.

With respect to this clonotype: This may come from a read error, since a much larger clone is one base off. V gene TRBV16 combines with J gene TRBJ1-5, with unresolved D. V shed 4 bases and J shed 3 bases, with 4 bases lying between them. The CDR3 runs 12 residues. Germline V gives CDR1 KGHSY, CDR2 FQNENV. CDR3 loop: CASSPANQPQHF. As DNA, the CDR3 is TGTGCCAGCAGCCCGGCCAATCAGCCCCAGCATTTT.

This clonotype was seen only a few times. V is TRBV19 and J is TRBJ2-7, with D perhaps TRBD2 (6 bases). The germline CDR1 and CDR2 sequences are LNHDA and SQIVND (reference sequence). The CDR3 is made up of 13 amino acids. The V end was cut by 3 bases, the J end by 1 base, with 7 bases between. The CDR3 here is CASSMGLSYEQYF. In nucleotides, the CDR3 is TGTGCCAGTAGTATGGGACTTTCCTACGAGCAGTACTTC.

This clonotype was seen a few times. DNA for the CDR3: TGCGCCAGCAGCCAAGATGTCGGGTCCTCCTACAATGAGCAGTTCTTC. Protein product: CASSQDVGSSYNEQFF. The chain carries TRBV4-3 and TRBJ2-1; no clear D gene. This CDR3 comprises 16 residues. The germline CDR1 and CDR2 sequences are LGHNA and YSLEER. The V gene lost 0 bases and the J gene lost 0 bases, with 9 bases spanning the gap.

The chain recombines TRBV27 with TRBJ1-4; D unresolved. The V and J ends lost 4 bases and 8 bases respectively, with 8 bases between them. The CDR3 has 12 residues. Germline CDR1 MNHEY, CDR2 SMNVEV (reference sequence). CDR3 nucleotides: TGTGCCAGCAGTTCGGTAGGAGAAAAACTGTTTTTT. Its protein product is CASSSVGEKLFF.

V usage is TRBV4-3 and J usage is TRBJ1-6; D not resolved. V lost 0 bases, J lost 5 bases, and 8 bases lay in between. Germline V gives CDR1 LGHNA, CDR2 YSLEER. There are 15 residues in the CDR3. The CDR3 sequence is CASSQEWGNNSPLHF. CDR3 DNA: TGCGCCAGCAGCCAAGAATGGGGAAATAATTCACCCCTCCACTTT.